The 30 T cell receptor beta chains below were found in one sample sequenced in a study of Graves' ophthalmopathy and Graves' hyperthyroidism (dated by TCRdb to the late 2010s). The reads were generated on an Illumina HiSeq 2000. TCR beta CDR3 regions were amplified from RNA transcripts for repertoire sequencing. The first round of RT-PCR was done with HTBI primers and the Qiagen OneStep RT-PCR kit, and was followed by a second round of multiplex PCR, then size selection and purification. TCRdb passed the public sequencing reads through fastp at Q25 and MiXCR, retaining productive beta sequences. Every distinct CDR3 protein forms one entry, paired with its most common genes and DNA. In this sample the table shows about 380,000 distinct CDR3 sequences, less than 20% of which occur a single time. Approximately 7% of the sample lies in the top ten. Sequenced: peripheral blood. These receptors all stem from a young woman with stable Graves' hyperthyroidism. Donor details come from another sample of the same person, matched by shared clones.

The rearrangement uses TRBV27 and TRBJ1-6; the match to TRBD1 covers 10 bases. Germline lookup yields CDR1 MNHEY and CDR2 SMNVEV (reference sequence). The CDR3 totals 15 residues. Trimming cost V 5 bases and J 8 bases; bases outside gene matches: 6. The CDR3, as DNA: TGTGCCAGCAGTCCGACCGGGACAGGGGATTCACCCCTCCACTTT. This codes for CASSPTGTGDSPLHF.

This clonotype came up a few times. The J gene is TRBJ2-1, the V gene TRBV2; D is tentatively TRBD1 or TRBD2 (6 bases each). Looked up from germline, CDR1 is SNHLY and CDR2 is FYNNEI. This CDR3 is built from 15 residues. Trimming shortened V by 2 bases and J by 2 bases, and 10 bases separated the two germline ends. The CDR3 region is CASSETGATYNEQFF. CDR3 nucleotide sequence: TGTGCCAGCAGTGAAACGGGGGCGACCTACAATGAGCAGTTCTTC.

This clonotype occurred many times. J is TRBJ1-5 and V is TRBV11-2; 8 nucleotides align to TRBD1. Germline V CDR1 and CDR2: SGHAT, FQNNGV. V shed 5 bases, J shed 6 bases, and the junction held 12 bases outside the gene matches. This CDR3 region has 16 residues. The CDR3 region is CASSRAGQGLGQPQHF. The CDR3 bases are TGTGCCAGCAGCCGAGCAGGACAGGGATTGGGTCAGCCCCAGCATTTT.

This clonotype was observed many times. The V gene is TRBV7-2, the J gene TRBJ1-2; a possible D gene is TRBD1 (6 bases). Germline assignment: CDR1 SGHTA and CDR2 FQGNSA. V was cut by 5 bases and J by 8 bases, with 21 bases left in between. CDR3 size: 15 residues. CDR3 in amino acids: CASSPLRQASRGYTF. In nucleotides, the CDR3 is TGTGCCAGCAGCCCGCTGAGACAGGCCTCCCGCGGCTACACCTTC.

In this sample, this clonotype turned up many times. The CDR3 nucleotides read TGTGCCAGCAGTTTACCGCGGGACAGGGATGACACCGGGGAGCTGTTTTTT. Its protein product is CASSLPRDRDDTGELFF. The chain couples TRBV27 to TRBJ2-2; TRBD1 aligns across 9 bases. V shed 2 bases and J 3 bases; nucleotides not matched to a gene: 7. In germline, CDR1 is MNHEY, CDR2 SMNVEV (reference sequence). The CDR3 contains 17 residues.

V usage is TRBV3-1 and J usage is TRBJ1-1; tentative D call: TRBD1 (6 bases). Per germline, CDR1 LGHDT and CDR2 YNNKEL (reference sequence). The V end lost 3 bases, the J end lost 4 bases, and 12 bases lay between the germline ends. The CDR3 is 14 amino acids. In DNA form, the CDR3 reads TGTGCCAGCAGCCAGGGACAACAGTTCACTGAAGCTTTCTTT. Translating it yields CASSQGQQFTEAFF.

This clonotype was counted ten times or more. The genes are TRBV13 and TRBJ1-2, with TRBD1 matching over 8 bases. V lost 5 bases and J lost 4; bases outside the gene matches: 6. CDR1 and CDR2 from the germline V gene are PRHDT and FYEKMQ (reference sequence). The CDR3 runs to 14 residues. Here the CDR3 reads CASSIAGGSYGYTF. The CDR3 DNA is TGTGCCAGCAGCATAGCAGGGGGCAGCTATGGCTACACCTTC.

V usage is TRBV6-4 and J usage is TRBJ2-2; D unresolved. V was trimmed by 7 bases and J by 6 bases, leaving 9 bases between them. The CDR3 consists of 12 residues. Germline CDR1 and CDR2: MRHNA and SNTAGT. The CDR3 spells CASTPLAGELFF. CDR3 DNA sequence: TGTGCCAGCACCCCACTGGCCGGGGAGCTGTTTTTT.

This clonotype has ten or more counts. The CDR3 coding sequence is TGTGCCAGCAGTTTACCGGCAGGGAGACGGTACACTGAAGCTTTCTTT. Encoded protein: CASSLPAGRRYTEAFF. The chain couples TRBV12-3 or TRBV12-4 to TRBJ1-1, with a weak D call TRBD1 (5 bases). CDR3 length equals 16 residues. Trimming left V 2 bases short and J 3 bases short, with 16 bases between.

This clonotype was seen a handful of times. V usage is TRBV11-2 and J usage is TRBJ1-1; 10 bases agree with TRBD1. The germline gives CDR1 SGHAT, CDR2 FQNNGV. The CDR3 has 15 residues. J gave up 5 bases and V 5 bases, and 8 bases lay outside the gene matches. The CDR3 here is CASSPRGTGETEAFF. For the CDR3, the DNA is TGTGCCAGCAGCCCCCGCGGGACAGGGGAGACTGAAGCTTTCTTT.

This clonotype showed up many times. This chain's CDR3 is CATSDSTGDIYGYTF. The CDR3 coding sequence is TGTGCCACCAGTGATTCAACAGGGGACATCTATGGCTACACCTTC. This chain connects TRBV24-1 to TRBJ1-2; the match to TRBD1 covers 7 bases. The CDR3 totals 15 residues. J was trimmed by 4 bases and V by 2 bases; bases with no gene match: 6. From germline, CDR1 is KGHDR and CDR2 SFDVKD.

This clonotype was detected only a few times. The J gene is TRBJ1-5, the V gene TRBV4-1; D is perhaps TRBD1 (6 bases). The CDR3 sequence is 17 residues long. CDR1 MGHRA and CDR2 YSYEKL come from the germline V gene. Trimming pared 4 bases from V and 0 bases from J, leaving 16 bases between. The CDR3 loop reads CASSRIIGGASNQPQHF. The CDR3 DNA follows: TGCGCCAGCAGCCGGATTATAGGGGGGGCTAGCAATCAGCCCCAGCATTTT.

This clonotype was detected many times. This chain connects TRBV6-1 to TRBJ2-7; perhaps TRBD1 as D (7 bases). Per germline, CDR1 MNHNS and CDR2 SASEGT. Trimming shortened V by 7 bases and J by 2 bases, and 15 bases separated the two germline ends. The CDR3 length is 14 residues. CDR3 protein: CASTPGGTAYEQYF. The CDR3 DNA sequence: TGTGCCAGCACCCCCGGCGGGACAGCCTACGAGCAGTACTTC.

This clonotype was counted at least ten times. V and J are TRBV7-2 and TRBJ1-5; D is unclear. The V gene lost 0 bases and the J gene lost 0 bases, with 6 bases spanning the gap. The CDR3 is made up of 15 amino acids. Germline V gene data show CDR1 as SGHTA and CDR2 as FQGNSA. CDR3 protein: CASSLADDSNQPQHF. The CDR3 nucleotides are TGTGCCAGCAGCTTAGCAGATGATAGCAATCAGCCCCAGCATTTT. Full variable domain (rest looked up from reference TRBV7-2 and TRBJ1-5): GAGVSQSPSNKVTEKGKDVELRCDPISGHTALYWYRQSLGQGLEFLIYFQGNSAPDKSGLPSDRFSAERTGGSVSTLTIQRTQQEDSAVYLCASSLADDSNQPQHFGDGTRLSIL.

This clonotype was detected ten times or more. The chain couples TRBV12-3 or TRBV12-4 to TRBJ1-5, with no clear D. V was clipped by 5 bases and J by 6 bases, with 11 bases between them. This CDR3 contains 13 residues. This CDR3 reads CASSRQVGQPQHF. The CDR3 coding sequence is TGTGCCAGCAGTAGACAAGTAGGTCAGCCCCAGCATTTT.

There are many counts of this clonotype. Mismatch with germline at one junction end may stem from a read error. The chain uses TRBV11-2 and TRBJ1-5; no clear D. Germline V gene data show CDR1 as SGHAT and CDR2 as FQNNGV. CDR3 size: 15 residues. The CDR3 nucleotides are TGTGCCAGCAGTTTAGATGGAGGACTCAATCAGCCCCAGCATTTT. It translates to CASSLDGGLNQPQHF.

This clonotype has at least ten counts. V is TRBV19 and J is TRBJ1-6; the match to TRBD1 covers 8 bases. The germline V gene encodes CDR1 LNHDA and CDR2 SQIVND (reference sequence). The CDR3 runs to 16 residues. V shed 5 bases, J shed 10 bases, and the junction held 13 bases outside the gene matches. CDR3 coding DNA: TGTGCCAGTAGTCTCGAGACAGGGGATTTTGGATCACCCCTCCACTTT. Residues: CASSLETGDFGSPLHF.

In this sample, this clonotype turned up many times. The chain links TRBV6-1 to TRBJ2-7; 9 bases are shared with TRBD1. J was trimmed by 2 bases and V by 5 bases; bases with no gene match: 10. This CDR3 comprises 16 residues. Germline V gene lookup returns CDR1 MNHNS and CDR2 SASEGT. The chain's CDR3 is CASSLSDRGFPYEQYF. CDR3 in DNA: TGTGCCAGCAGTCTTTCCGACAGGGGGTTTCCCTACGAGCAGTACTTC.

This clonotype occurred many times. The J gene is TRBJ2-7, the V gene TRBV28; tentative D call: TRBD2 (5 bases). The V gene's germline CDR1 is MDHEN and CDR2 SYDVKM. V was pared by 1 base and J by 0 bases, with 13 bases between. The CDR3 is 16 amino acids. The CDR3 sequence is CASSLFGGPSSYEQYF. As DNA, the CDR3 is TGTGCCAGCAGTTTATTCGGAGGTCCTAGCTCCTACGAGCAGTACTTC.

This clonotype has ten or more counts. V and J are TRBV2 and TRBJ1-1; D gene unclear. CDR3 size: 12 residues. CDR1 SNHLY and CDR2 FYNNEI come from the germline V gene. Between the trimmed V and J ends, which lost 3 bases and 6 bases, there was a span of 8 bases. For the CDR3, the DNA is TGTGCCAGCAGTGAGAATGCCCCTGAAGCTTTCTTT. Its protein product is CASSENAPEAFF. The full variable domain, with the rest looked up from reference TRBV2 and TRBJ1-1, is EPEVTQTPSHQVTQMGQEVILRCVPISNHLYFYWYRQILGQKVEFLVSFYNNEISEKSEIFDDQFSVERPDGSNFTLKIRSTKLEDSAMYFCASSENAPEAFFGQGTRLTVV.

The CDR3: CASSLARGRGGTEAFF. The CDR3 nucleotides read TGTGCCAGCAGTTTAGCCCGAGGTAGGGGGGGGACTGAAGCTTTCTTT. The J gene is TRBJ1-1, the V gene TRBV12-3 or TRBV12-4; weak D call: TRBD1 (6 bases). Deletions cut 0 bases from V and 5 bases from J, with 16 bases between. The CDR3 has 16 amino acids.

This clonotype was seen many times. The J gene is TRBJ1-3, the V gene TRBV19; D not resolved. CDR3 length equals 15 residues. Germline assignment: CDR1 LNHDA and CDR2 SQIVND (reference sequence). V was trimmed by 3 bases and J by 0 bases, leaving 9 bases between them. In DNA form, the CDR3 reads TGTGCCAGTAGTATTATGGTTGGCTCTGGAAACACCATATATTTT. It translates to CASSIMVGSGNTIYF.

V gene TRBV7-2 combines with J gene TRBJ2-5; 8 bases are shared with TRBD2. Looked up from germline, CDR1 is SGHTA and CDR2 is FQGNSA. The length of the CDR3 is 14 residues. Losses at the gene ends were 2 bases for V and 5 bases for J; bases not matched to a gene: 4. CDR3 sequence (DNA): TGTGCCAGCAGCTTACCGGGCGGGGGGGAGACCCAGTACTTC. Translation: CASSLPGGGETQYF. Full variable domain (rest looked up from reference TRBV7-2 and TRBJ2-5): GAGVSQSPSNKVTEKGKDVELRCDPISGHTALYWYRQSLGQGLEFLIYFQGNSAPDKSGLPSDRFSAERTGGSVSTLTIQRTQQEDSAVYLCASSLPGGGETQYFGPGTRLLVL.

This clonotype showed up many times. The chain recombines TRBV7-3 with TRBJ2-5; tentatively, D is TRBD2 (6 bases). Germline-derived CDR1 and CDR2 are SGHTA and FQGTGA. V was shortened by 1 base and J by 2 bases, with 8 bases between the two germline ends. The CDR3 runs 14 residues. The CDR3 DNA sequence: TGTGCCAGCAGCTTAATGGGGGGTCAAGAGACCCAGTACTTC. Its translation is CASSLMGGQETQYF.

This clonotype was counted ten times or more. The V gene is TRBV6-1, the J gene TRBJ1-2; D is unclear. The germline V and J ends were trimmed by 10 bases and 0 bases, with 9 bases remaining between them. Per the germline V gene, CDR1 is MNHNS and CDR2 is SASEGT. CDR3 length: 12 amino acids. The CDR3 protein is CATQTSNYGYTF. The DNA for the CDR3 is TGTGCCACCCAGACCTCTAACTATGGCTACACCTTC.

The sample holds many counts of this clonotype. V is TRBV19 and J is TRBJ2-5; D is unresolved. The CDR3 runs to 16 residues. The V gene's germline CDR1 is LNHDA and CDR2 SQIVND (reference sequence). V was clipped by 1 base and J by 4 bases, with 16 bases between them. CDR3 loop: CASSIGDGGYGETQYF. The DNA of the CDR3 is TGTGCCAGTAGTATAGGGGATGGTGGGTATGGAGAGACCCAGTACTTC.

Many counts were recorded for this clonotype. The chain joins TRBV7-6 to TRBJ2-7; D perhaps matches TRBD1 (6 bases). The germline CDR1 and CDR2 sequences are SGHVS and FNYEAQ. This CDR3 has 13 residues. Trimming took 5 bases from V and 4 from J, leaving 12 bases between them. The CDR3 loop is CASSRTAGYEQYF. For the CDR3, the DNA is TGTGCCAGCAGCCGGACAGCAGGGTACGAGCAGTACTTC.

The genes are TRBV7-8 and TRBJ1-1, with D hard to call. V was clipped by 1 base and J by 0 bases, with 9 bases between them. CDR3 size: 15 residues. Looked up from germline, CDR1 is SGHVS and CDR2 is FQNEAQ. The CDR3 sequence is CASSLGMGMNTEAFF. As DNA, the CDR3 is TGTGCCAGCAGCTTAGGGATGGGAATGAACACTGAAGCTTTCTTT.

This clonotype was seen a handful of times. The chain is built from TRBV5-1 and TRBJ2-7; D unclear. Germline V lookup: CDR1 SGHRS, CDR2 YFSETQ. CDR3 length equals 14 residues. V was cut by 0 bases and J by 3 bases, with 10 bases left in between. The CDR3 loop reads CASSLEVGNYEQYF. CDR3 sequence (DNA): TGCGCCAGCAGCTTGGAGGTCGGAAACTACGAGCAGTACTTC.

The sample holds many counts of this clonotype. The chain has TRBV24-1 and TRBJ1-5; D not resolved. The CDR3 loop spans 13 amino acids. Germline V gene sequence: CDR1 KGHDR, CDR2 SFDVKD. V lost 4 bases, J lost 3 bases, and 6 bases lay in between. The CDR3 DNA reads TGTGCCACCAGTGAACGGATCAATCAGCCCCAGCATTTT. This translates into CATSERINQPQHF.